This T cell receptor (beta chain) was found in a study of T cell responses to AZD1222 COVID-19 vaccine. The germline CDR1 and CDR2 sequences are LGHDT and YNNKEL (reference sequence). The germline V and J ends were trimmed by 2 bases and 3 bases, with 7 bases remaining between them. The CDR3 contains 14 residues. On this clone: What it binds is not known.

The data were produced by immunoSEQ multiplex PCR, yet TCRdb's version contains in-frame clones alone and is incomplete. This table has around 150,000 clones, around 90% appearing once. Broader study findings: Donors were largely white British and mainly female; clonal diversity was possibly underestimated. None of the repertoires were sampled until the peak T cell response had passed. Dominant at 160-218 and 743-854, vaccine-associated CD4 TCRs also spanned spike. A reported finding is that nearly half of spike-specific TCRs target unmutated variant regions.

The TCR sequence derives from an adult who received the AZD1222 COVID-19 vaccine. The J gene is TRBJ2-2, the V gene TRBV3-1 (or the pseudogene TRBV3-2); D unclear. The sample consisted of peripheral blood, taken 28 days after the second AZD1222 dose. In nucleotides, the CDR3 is TGTGCCAGCAGCCAAATGGTGCACACCGGGGAGCTGTTTTTT. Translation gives CASSQMVHTGELFF.